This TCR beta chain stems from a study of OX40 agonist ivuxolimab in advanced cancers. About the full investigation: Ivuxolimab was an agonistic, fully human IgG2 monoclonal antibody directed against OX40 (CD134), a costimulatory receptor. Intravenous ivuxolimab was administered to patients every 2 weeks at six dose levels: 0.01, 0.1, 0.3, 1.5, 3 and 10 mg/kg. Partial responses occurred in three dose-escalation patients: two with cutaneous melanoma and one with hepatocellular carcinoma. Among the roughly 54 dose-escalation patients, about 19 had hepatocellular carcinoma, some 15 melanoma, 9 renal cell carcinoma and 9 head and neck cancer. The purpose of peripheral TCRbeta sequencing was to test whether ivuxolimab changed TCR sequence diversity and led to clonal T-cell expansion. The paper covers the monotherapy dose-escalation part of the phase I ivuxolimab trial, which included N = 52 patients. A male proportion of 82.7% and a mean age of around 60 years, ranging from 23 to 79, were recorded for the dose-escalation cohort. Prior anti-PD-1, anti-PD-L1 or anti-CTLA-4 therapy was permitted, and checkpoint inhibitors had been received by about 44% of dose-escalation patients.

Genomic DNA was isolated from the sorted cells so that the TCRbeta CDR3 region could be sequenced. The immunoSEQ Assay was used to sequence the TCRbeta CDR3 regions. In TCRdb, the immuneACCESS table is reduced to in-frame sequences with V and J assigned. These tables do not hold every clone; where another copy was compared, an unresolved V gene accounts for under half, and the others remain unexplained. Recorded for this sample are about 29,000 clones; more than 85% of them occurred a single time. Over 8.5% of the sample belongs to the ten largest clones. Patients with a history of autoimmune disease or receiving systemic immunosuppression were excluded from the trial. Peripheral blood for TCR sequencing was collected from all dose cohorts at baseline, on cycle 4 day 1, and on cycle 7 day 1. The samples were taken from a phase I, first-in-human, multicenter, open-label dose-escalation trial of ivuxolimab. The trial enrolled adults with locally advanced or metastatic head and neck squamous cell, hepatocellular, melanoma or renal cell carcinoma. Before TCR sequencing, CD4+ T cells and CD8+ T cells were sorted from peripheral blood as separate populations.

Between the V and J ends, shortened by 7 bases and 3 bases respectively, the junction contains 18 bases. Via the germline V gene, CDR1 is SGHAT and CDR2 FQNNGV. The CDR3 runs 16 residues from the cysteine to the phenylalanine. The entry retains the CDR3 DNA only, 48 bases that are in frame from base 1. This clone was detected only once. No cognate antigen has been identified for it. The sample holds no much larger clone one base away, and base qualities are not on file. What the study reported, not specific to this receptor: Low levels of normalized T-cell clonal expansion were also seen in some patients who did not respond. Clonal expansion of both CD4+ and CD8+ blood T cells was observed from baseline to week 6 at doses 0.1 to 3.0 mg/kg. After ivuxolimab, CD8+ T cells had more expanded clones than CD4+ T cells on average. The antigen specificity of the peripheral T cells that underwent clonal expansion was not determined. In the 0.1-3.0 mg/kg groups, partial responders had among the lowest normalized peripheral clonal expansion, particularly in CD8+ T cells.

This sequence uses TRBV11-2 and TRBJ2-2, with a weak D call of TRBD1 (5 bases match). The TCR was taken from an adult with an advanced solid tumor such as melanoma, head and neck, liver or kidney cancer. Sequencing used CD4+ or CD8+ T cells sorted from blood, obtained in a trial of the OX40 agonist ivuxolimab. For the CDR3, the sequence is CASIPQGRTYTGELFF. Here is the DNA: TGTGCCAGCATCCCTCAGGGTAGGACGTACACCGGGGAGCTGTTTTTT.